Presented here are 14 T cell receptor beta chains from one specimen sequenced in a study of cytomegalovirus exposure and HLA in healthy donors (dated by TCRdb to about 2017). Library preparation employed the immunoSEQ multiplex PCR assay. The multiplex PCR relied on a mix of 60 forward primers for TCR Vbeta segments and 13 reverse primers for TCR Jbeta segments. As stored in TCRdb, this immuneACCESS dataset retains in-frame rearrangements with V and J assigned. A fraction of the clones does not appear; measured against another copy, unresolved V genes explain less than half of the discrepancy, and the remainder lacks a known reason. This sample holds roughly 150,000 clones; approximately 82% were observed only once. 11% of the sample is held by the ten biggest clonotypes. Sequenced input: PBMCs. These TCRs come from a man between 18 and 29 years old in good health and CMV-seropositive.

The chain has TRBV6-1 and TRBJ2-7; 8 bases are a match to TRBD1. Germline V gene lookup returns CDR1 MNHNS and CDR2 SASEGT. The CDR3 extends over 15 amino acids. V shed 6 bases and J 7 bases; nucleotides not matched to a gene: 14. CDR3 nucleotides: TGTGCCAGCAGCGAAAGGACAGGGCGGTTTCGTGAGCAGTACTTC. It translates to CASSERTGRFREQYF.

As to this clone: The junction differs from germline at one of its ends, possibly a read error. The genes are TRBV27 and TRBJ1-5; 7 bases are a match to TRBD1. The CDR3 is made up of 19 amino acids. The V gene's germline CDR1 is MNHEY and CDR2 SMNVEV (reference sequence). For the CDR3, the DNA is TGTGCCAGCAGTGCCTCAGGGGGTGGTGTCTGGAGTAGCAATCGGCCCCAGCATTTT. It is translated as CASSASGGGVWSSNRPQHF.

V usage is TRBV19 and J usage is TRBJ2-7; 10 positions agree with TRBD2. Germline V gene data show CDR1 as LNHDA and CDR2 as SQIVND (reference sequence). This CDR3 spans 15 amino acids. Trimming took 8 bases from V and 4 from J; bases not matched to a gene: 11. This CDR3 is CASQTGASGRYEQYF. The CDR3 DNA sequence: TGTGCCAGTCAGACGGGGGCTAGCGGGAGATACGAGCAGTACTTC.

This chain links TRBV4-1 with TRBJ2-1, with 11 nucleotides matching TRBD2. Germline trimming cut 1 base from V and 7 bases from J; bases unmatched to any gene: 21. Per the germline V gene, CDR1 is MGHRA and CDR2 is YSYEKL. CDR3 size: 21 residues. CDR3 bases: TGCGCCAGCAGCCAAGGAGTAAGACTAGCGGGACCCCTTTATTTGTTTAATGAGCAGTTCTTC. The encoded protein is CASSQGVRLAGPLYLFNEQFF.

This rearrangement joins TRBV15 to TRBJ1-3; a possible D gene is TRBD1 (5 bases). V lost 1 base and J 8 bases, leaving 12 bases between the germline ends. The CDR3 spans 14 residues. Germline V lookup: CDR1 LNHNV, CDR2 YYDKDF (reference sequence). The DNA for the CDR3 is TGTGCCACCAGCAGAGCTCCAGGGCAGGACACCATATATTTT. Encoded protein: CATSRAPGQDTIYF.

The V gene is TRBV4-2, the J gene TRBJ1-1; no reliable D call. Trimming removed 5 bases from V and 1 base from J, with 11 bases in between. CDR3 length: 14 amino acids. The germline gives CDR1 LGHNA, CDR2 YNFKEQ. The chain's CDR3 is CASSYINQNTEAFF. DNA of the CDR3: TGTGCCAGCAGCTACATAAACCAGAACACTGAAGCTTTCTTT.

The chain uses TRBV2 and TRBJ2-3; no definite D call. From germline, CDR1 is SNHLY and CDR2 FYNNEI. Between the trimmed V and J ends, which lost 5 bases and 0 bases, there was a span of 9 bases. The CDR3 has 14 residues. Here the CDR3 DNA reads TGTGCCAGCAGTTCAACTCCGAGCACAGATACGCAGTATTTT. This translates into CASSSTPSTDTQYF.

The chain uses TRBV20-1 and TRBJ2-3, with a possible D match to TRBD2 (5 bases). This CDR3 is built from 10 residues. Per germline, CDR1 DFQATT and CDR2 SNEGSKA (reference sequence). The germline V and J ends were trimmed by 1 base and 11 bases, with 7 bases remaining between them. This CDR3 reads CSARVGEQYF. CDR3 DNA: TGCAGTGCTAGAGTCGGGGAGCAGTATTTT.

The V and J genes are TRBV5-1 and TRBJ2-2, with 8 bases aligning to TRBD1. This CDR3 comprises 14 residues. Germline CDR1 reads SGHRS; CDR2 reads YFSETQ. The V and J ends lost 4 bases and 6 bases, in that order; junction bases with no gene match: 5. The CDR3 nucleotides read TGCGCCAGCAGCGGGCAGGGGGCTCCCGGGGAGCTGTTTTTT. Amino acids: CASSGQGAPGELFF.

This clone occurred a few times. This chain joins TRBV30 and TRBJ2-7, with TRBD2 as a possible D gene (5 bases). V was cut by 2 bases and J by 9 bases, with 17 bases left in between. Per germline, CDR1 GTSNPN and CDR2 SVGIG (reference sequence). The CDR3 length is 13 residues. For the CDR3, the DNA is TGTGCCTGGAGTATAACCCCGGGCCGGGGGCAGTACTTC. Translated, it gives CAWSITPGRGQYF. The whole variable domain, remainder taken from reference TRBV30 and TRBJ2-7, is SQTIHQWPATLVQPVGSPLSLECTVEGTSNPNLYWYRQAAGRGLQLLFYSVGIGQISSEVPQNLSASRPQDRQFILSSKKLLLSDSGFYLCAWSITPGRGQYFGPGTRLTVT.

The J gene is TRBJ1-2, the V gene TRBV19; no definite D call. Germline V gene sequence: CDR1 LNHDA, CDR2 SQIVND (reference sequence). The CDR3 spans 15 residues. V lost 1 base, J lost 6 bases, and 15 bases lay in between. The chain's CDR3 is CASSIAPPRENGYTF. CDR3 nucleotides: TGTGCCAGTAGTATAGCCCCGCCAAGGGAGAATGGCTACACCTTC.

The chain uses TRBV7-8 and TRBJ2-7; the D gene is possibly TRBD2 (7 bases). This CDR3 spans 15 amino acids. Germline V CDR1 and CDR2: SGHVS, FQNEAQ. V lost 5 bases and J 4 bases, leaving 18 bases between the germline ends. The CDR3 is CASSRFRGAKYEQYF. The CDR3 DNA is TGTGCCAGCAGCCGGTTTCGGGGGGCGAAGTACGAGCAGTACTTC.

V is TRBV19 and J is TRBJ1-3; no clear D. V lost 7 bases to trimming and J lost 0 bases, with 10 bases between them. Germline V gene data show CDR1 as LNHDA and CDR2 as SQIVND (reference sequence). This CDR3 is 14 amino acids long. As DNA, the CDR3 is TGTGCCAGTACCCGAGGAACCTCTGGAAACACCATATATTTT. Translated: CASTRGTSGNTIYF.

This clone was observed once. For the CDR3, the DNA is TGTGCCAGTGGGACAGGGGACTACTCCTACAATGAGCAGTTCTTC. Protein sequence: CASGTGDYSYNEQFF. The rearrangement uses TRBV19 and TRBJ2-1; 10 bases are shared with TRBD1. The CDR3 is 15 amino acids. The V gene's germline CDR1 is LNHDA and CDR2 SQIVND (reference sequence). V shed 8 bases, J shed 0 bases, and the junction held 4 bases outside the gene matches.